The clone carrying this T cell receptor (beta chain) was seen just once. The data stem from a study of blood T cell repertoires in COVID-19. Turning to the study itself: Spain, Italy and the United States supplied samples that represented acute and convalescent COVID-19. PBMCs, B-cell-depleted T cells, or T cells provided the cDNA or gDNA that made up the material.

Methods used by the authors: The assay estimated nucleated cells by amplifying reference gene primers. The data were produced by immunoSEQ multiplex PCR, yet TCRdb's version contains in-frame clones alone and is incomplete. The V and J calls and clone size come from that table; D and trimming were worked out from the DNA. The data contain about 270,000 clones, about 89% of them seen just once; the ten biggest clones take up approximately 9.8%. This clonotype was obtained from a man in his forties who had recovered from COVID-19. Sequencing used peripheral blood.

The CDR3 region is CASSRPGFRSYNEQFF. CDR3 sequence (DNA): TGTGCCAGCAGCCGACCCGGGTTTCGGTCCTACAATGAGCAGTTCTTC. The chain combines TRBV5-6 with TRBJ2-1, with D unclear. The CDR3 runs to 16 residues. Germline V gene lookup returns CDR1 SGHDT and CDR2 YYEEEE. The V end was cut by 4 bases, the J end by 1 base, with 15 bases between.